The rows below give T cell receptor beta chains drawn from one sample of a study of beta chain features in type 1 diabetes. Sequencing used immunoSEQ multiplex PCR; TCRdb keeps in-frame clones, though not all of them. The sample yields some 220,000 clones, about a tenth seen once. Material: central memory CD4+ T cells from blood. The origin of the receptors is a man between 18 and 29 years old in good health. The conserved cysteine and the conserved F or W are not part of the CDR3 here. Each record gives: J gene, V gene, CDR3 protein.

j_call: TRBJ1-1; v_call: TRBV5-1; cdr3_aa: ASSLLGGLTEAF
j_call: TRBJ2-7; v_call: TRBV11-2; cdr3_aa: ASSSSSYEQY
j_call: TRBJ2-3; v_call: TRBV9; cdr3_aa: ASSPQTSGVDTQY
j_call: TRBJ1-1; v_call: TRBV18; cdr3_aa: ASSRDSNTEAF
j_call: TRBJ2-3; v_call: TRBV5-1; cdr3_aa: ASSQLGTDTQY
j_call: TRBJ2-1; v_call: TRBV10-3; cdr3_aa: AISVTGTDYNEQF
j_call: TRBJ1-2; v_call: TRBV30; cdr3_aa: AWSVPPGLDRGTYGYT
j_call: TRBJ2-7; v_call: TRBV7-2; cdr3_aa: ASSFTGGGSYEQY
j_call: TRBJ2-3; v_call: TRBV5-4; cdr3_aa: ASSGTGPTDTQY
j_call: TRBJ2-1; v_call: TRBV5-4; cdr3_aa: ASSIRTGGTYNEQF
j_call: TRBJ2-1; v_call: TRBV30; cdr3_aa: AWSVRVLAGKEQF
j_call: TRBJ2-3; v_call: TRBV5-1; cdr3_aa: ASSLELAGVGADTQY
j_call: TRBJ2-3; v_call: TRBV6-5; cdr3_aa: ASSRDRGTDTQY
j_call: TRBJ1-2; v_call: TRBV5-1; cdr3_aa: ASSGDPDGYT
j_call: TRBJ2-7; v_call: TRBV18; cdr3_aa: ASSPRQGAKNEQY
j_call: TRBJ2-1; v_call: TRBV28; cdr3_aa: ASKVARSSYNEQF
j_call: TRBJ1-4; v_call: TRBV18; cdr3_aa: ASSTGLNEKLF
j_call: TRBJ1-1; v_call: TRBV7-9; cdr3_aa: ASSLRRQGQNEAF
j_call: TRBJ2-6; v_call: TRBV6-6; cdr3_aa: ASSYRGSGANVLT
j_call: TRBJ2-3; v_call: TRBV9; cdr3_aa: ASSVAHGDTQY
j_call: TRBJ1-6; v_call: TRBV5-1; cdr3_aa: ASSLMAARGSPLH
j_call: TRBJ2-1; v_call: TRBV6-6; cdr3_aa: ASSPDSYNEQF
j_call: TRBJ2-2; v_call: TRBV30; cdr3_aa: AWSVPLLANTGELF
j_call: TRBJ2-1; v_call: TRBV9; cdr3_aa: ASSSSKGGWEQF
j_call: TRBJ2-3; v_call: TRBV2; cdr3_aa: ASREQAGYTDTQY
j_call: TRBJ1-2; v_call: TRBV14; cdr3_aa: ASSQVGANSLYGYT
j_call: TRBJ1-2; v_call: TRBV6-1; cdr3_aa: ASSPPGGANYGYT
j_call: TRBJ2-5; v_call: TRBV11-2; cdr3_aa: ASSSWTSETQY
j_call: TRBJ2-7; v_call: TRBV5-1; cdr3_aa: ASSLDSGNYEQY
j_call: TRBJ1-4; v_call: TRBV7-9; cdr3_aa: ASRAGANEKLF
j_call: TRBJ2-1; v_call: TRBV20-1; cdr3_aa: SIRRGKQF
j_call: TRBJ2-7; v_call: TRBV7-6; cdr3_aa: ASSPNRGSSYEQY
j_call: TRBJ2-6; v_call: TRBV7-3; cdr3_aa: ASSPPGSSTGANVLT
j_call: -; v_call: TRBV2; cdr3_aa: ASSDHYEQY
j_call: TRBJ2-7; v_call: TRBV18; cdr3_aa: ASSPPYTSYEQY
j_call: TRBJ2-1; v_call: TRBV6-1; cdr3_aa: ASFPGRGFDEQF
j_call: TRBJ2-7; v_call: TRBV7-2; cdr3_aa: ASSLSGSYEQY
j_call: TRBJ2-7; v_call: TRBV7-9; cdr3_aa: ASSFTQGYEQY
j_call: TRBJ2-2; v_call: TRBV29-1; cdr3_aa: SVSDTKNTGELF
j_call: TRBJ2-5; v_call: TRBV2; cdr3_aa: ASSWLAGQETQY